There are a few counts of the clone carrying this T cell receptor (beta chain). Its antigen is undetermined. This entry belongs to a study of beta chain features in type 1 diabetes. Study results and caveats: In all four CD4+ subsets, TCRB CDR3 length was significantly, moderately reduced in type 1 diabetes.

It was one heparinised blood draw, averaging roughly 0.11 L, that each donor gave. Staining for CD45RO/CCR7/CD25/CD127/CD95/CD27 allowed sorting of CD4+ naive, central memory, regulatory and stem cell-like memory cells. The V gene's germline CDR1 is MNHNS and CDR2 SASEGT. This CDR3 region has 15 residues. Germline trimming cut 2 bases from V and 3 bases from J; bases unmatched to any gene: 3. Sequenced material consisted of expressed TCRB transcripts (all of the isolated RNA was reverse transcribed). TCRdb keeps only in-frame clones here, not all; method: immunoSEQ multiplex PCR. Of about 230,000 clones detected, roughly 16% appear once; the ten largest clones hold more than 0.075%.

The genes are TRBV6-1 and TRBJ1-2, with 10 bases identical to TRBD1. The material sequenced was naive CD4+ T cells from blood. The TCR was taken from a man between 25 and 39 years old with type 1 diabetes. CDR3 sequence reads: CASSETGTGDYGYTF. Here the CDR3 DNA reads TGTGCCAGCAGTGAAACCGGGACAGGGGACTATGGCTACACCTTC.